This record covers a single T cell receptor beta chain. This clone was counted a single time. No antigen is known for it. One base away there is no much larger clone; base qualities are not given. Including the terminal cysteine and phenylalanine, the CDR3 comprises 12 residues. Solely the CDR3 DNA is kept, with 36 bases framed from the first base. V was cut back by 7 bases and J by 8 bases, leaving a gap of 14 bases between them. CDR1 and CDR2 (MDHEN, SYDVKM) derive from the germline V gene. TCR CDR3 regions were amplified from genomic DNA by multiplex PCR using the deep immunoSEQ assay. Extracted genomic DNA from each cell subset was spread evenly across all wells of several immunoSEQ 96-well plates, with each plate serving as a replicate. For sorted subsets, 150 to 200 ng genomic DNA, equal to about 30,000 T cell genomes, was loaded into each replicate PCR. Purified libraries were measured with a Qubit 3.0 fluorometer, size-checked on a Bioanalyzer 2100, and measured again with the KAPA Library Quantification kit. Each immunoSEQ 96-well plate was sequenced on its own single-read 150-cycle Illumina NextSeq 550 flow cell. The study's processing was this. Because only junctional sequences without quality scores were contained in the immunoSEQ output, filtering matching that applied to full-length reads could not be performed. To assign V/J genes and CDR3, sequences were annotated against IMGT germline references using PyIR, a Python wrapper for IgBLAST v1.9. Any read was removed if the V/J assignment was weak (E-value above 1e-6), the CDR3 was missing, or the read contained stop codons, out-of-frame junctions, or ambiguous translated residues. V3J clonotypes were defined as sequences sharing an identical inferred V gene, J gene, and CDR3 amino acid sequence. Percentage overlap between repertoires was computed as shared unique clonotypes divided by the size of the smaller repertoire. Repertoire richness was assessed with RTK rarefaction, the Chao1 estimator, and Recon v2.1 estimates of unobserved clonotypes. OLGA was used to compute generation probabilities for all TCRbeta clonotypes that the gDNA method yielded from four donors. In its TCRdb copy, this immuneACCESS table keeps in-frame sequences only and misses some clones. Where compared with another copy, unresolved V genes explain less than half of these, and the others have no known cause. That table is the source of V, J and clone size, and D and trimming were worked out from the DNA. Here the sample has approximately 2.3 million clones; 90% to 95% occur a single time. Of the sample, roughly 0.36% is held by the ten largest clones.

Healthy HIV-negative adults with no recently reported acute infections or vaccinations were included as donors. Only Caucasian adults living in Nashville, Tennessee, USA were represented among the donors. CD4+ T cells were enriched by magnetic negative selection, after which naive cells were positively selected on CD45RA and the negative fraction was taken as the memory subset. Blood was collected by leukapheresis, and PBMCs were isolated by Ficoll-Histopaque density gradient centrifugation and then cryopreserved in liquid nitrogen vapor phase. Purity and quantity of every magnetically sorted T cell population were checked by analytical flow cytometry. Each sorted fraction had its genomic DNA isolated and then quantified by UV absorbance on a Nanodrop 2000c. This entry is derived from a study of shared clonotypes between healthy human individuals (dated by TCRdb to the early 2020s). At the level of the whole study: The cohort included three men and two women between 18 and 49 years of age. Each donor's leukapheresis produced roughly between roughly 0.85 and 9.5 billion PBMCs. Libraries were prepared and TCR repertoires were sequenced by different laboratories using diverse techniques, in order to increase sequencing depth and limit assay-specific biases. For each donor, CD4 naive and CD4 memory were each given three plates, CD8 naive was given two plates, and CD8 memory was given one plate. To estimate repertoire size and how much clonotype sharing occurs between individuals, the study deeply sequenced the blood TCR repertoires of five healthy adults.

The investigation overall reported the following: Clonotypes shared by all four sorted-subset donors showed higher generation probabilities than non-shared clonotypes. Approximately 4.8% of naive CD4, more than 3% of naive CD8, roughly 2.5% of memory CD4, and 0.35% to 0.4% of memory CD8 clonotypes were shared across a few donors. Sampling was restricted to blood, and TCR repertoires in tissues likely differ from the TCR repertoires found in blood. Because the study included a small number of donors, the genetic and exposure-history diversity represented was limited. Incomplete sequencing was indicated by rarefaction of sorted-subset datasets, despite the large sequencing depth. Larger estimated clonotype richness was generally found for naive subsets than for memory subsets. Pairwise subsampling led to the expectation that sequencing depth would affect the degree of clonotype sharing among donors.

This TCR derives from a young man in good health. Some clones in this sample may be carry-over from other donors' samples. The sequence links TRBV28 to TRBJ2-5, with a tentative D gene TRBD1 over 5 matching bases. Sequenced: naive CD4+ T cells from PBMCs. The cell subset or site label corresponds to: CD45RA+ positively selected. The encoded CDR3 is CASKRGSSTQYF. The DNA is TGTGCCAGCAAAAGGGGCAGCTCCACCCAGTACTTC.